This T cell receptor beta chain stems from a study of blood T cells in healthy people across ages. Overall study findings and caveats: Long-lived donors exceeded aged donors in naive CD4+ cells and diversity.

This clonotype was seen once. The antigen remains unidentified. V was clipped by 7 bases and J by 0 bases, with 15 bases between them. Germline CDR1 and CDR2: SQVTM and ANQGSEA. The CDR3 loop spans 14 amino acids. With a J-beta primer mix and a sample-barcoded 5' primer, a second PCR ran 7 to 11 cycles. MiXCR was run by TCRdb on the 5' RACE reads, yielding one entry per CDR3 protein. The sample consists of roughly 1.9 million distinct CDR3 sequences, approximately 39% of them appearing once. The clonotype was recovered from a human donor in good health. The chain combines TRBV29-1 with TRBJ1-2; tentatively, D is TRBD1 (6 bases). Specimen: blood. CDR3 amino acids: CSAGQRETNYGYTF. In nucleotides, the CDR3 is TGCAGCGCCGGACAGAGAGAGACTAACTATGGCTACACCTTC. Combining the CDR3 with reference TRBV29-1 and TRBJ1-2 gives the whole variable domain SAVISQKPSRDICQRGTSLTIQCQVDSQVTMMFWYRQQPGQSLTLIATANQGSEATYESGFVIDKFPISRPNLTFSTLTVSNMSPEDSSIYLCSAGQRETNYGYTFGSGTRLTVV.